Listed below are T cell receptor beta chains from one sample, sequenced in a study of T-cell reconstitution after alpha-beta-depleted transplantation in children. TCRdb passed the PCR reads through MiXCR, listing each CDR3 protein once. Found here are under 250,000 distinct CDR3 sequences, roughly 15% of them singletons; the top ten hold about two fifths. The sequencing here drew on PBMCs, mostly from graft donor cells, taken 360 days after TCRalphabeta/CD19-depleted stem cell transplant. The source of these receptors is a male patient aged 2 to 10 who had a stem cell transplant for acute lymphoblastic leukemia, so the T cells may come from the graft donor. CDR3s include the opening cysteine and the closing phenylalanine or tryptophan. D genes are given only for firm matches. Expanded clones are given a class, and other clones once, few, many or no size at all.

D gene	clone size	V gene	J gene	CDR3 DNA	CDR3 protein
-	-	TRBV2	TRBJ1-5	TGTGCCAGCAGTGAACAGGACGATAGCAATCAGCCCCAGCATTTT	CASSEQDDSNQPQHF
-	-	TRBV10-1	TRBJ2-4	TGCGCCAGCAGTGAGCAGGAGAACATTCAGTACTTC	CASSEQENIQYF
-	-	TRBV2	TRBJ2-7	TGTGCCTCTTGGGGCGGGGACGAGCAGTACTTC	CASWGGDEQYF
-	few	TRBV5-1	TRBJ1-4	TGCGCCAGCAGCGGGGTCCCCTCATCAACTAATGAAAAACTGTTTTTT	CASSGVPSSTNEKLFF
-	few	TRBV2	TRBJ2-7	TGTGCCAGCAGTTCTCGACAGACTTACGAGCAGTACTTC	CASSSRQTYEQYF
-	few	TRBV14	TRBJ2-1	TGTGCCAGCAGCCAGGACACGAGCTCCTACAATGAGCAGTTCTTC	CASSQDTSSYNEQFF
-	-	TRBV5-1	TRBJ2-1	TGCGCCAGCAGCTCATATCCACAGGGATTCTACAATGAGCAGTTCTTC	CASSSYPQGFYNEQFF
-	-	TRBV20-1	TRBJ1-6	TGCAGTGCTAGAGACGTGGACGGTAATTCACCCCTCCACTTT	CSARDVDGNSPLHF
TRBD1	-	TRBV20-1	TRBJ2-2	TGCAGTGCCGCCGGGACAGGGGGCTCAAACACCGGGGAGCTGTTTTTT	CSAAGTGGSNTGELFF
-	few	TRBV7-2	TRBJ1-6	TGTGCCAGCAGCTTGGCCGGGGCATACGTTTCACCCCTCCACTTT	CASSLAGAYVSPLHF
TRBD1	-	TRBV24-1	TRBJ1-5	TGTGCCACCAGTGACAGTATGACAGGGCCCGGTCAGCCCCAGCATTTT	CATSDSMTGPGQPQHF
TRBD2	few	TRBV29-1	TRBJ2-5	TGCAGCGTTGGACTAGCGGGAAAAGGAGAGACCCAGTACTTC	CSVGLAGKGETQYF
-	-	TRBV28	TRBJ2-4	TGTGCCAGCAGCAGAGAATGGTTCAGGGGACCCCCCAAAAACATTCAGTACTTC	CASSREWFRGPPKNIQYF
-	many	TRBV6-5	TRBJ1-5	TGTGCCAGCAGTTTTGTAGGACCACATCAGCCCCAGCATTTT	CASSFVGPHQPQHF
TRBD2	many	TRBV12-3/TRBV12-4	TRBJ2-1	TGTGCCAGCAGTCCTACCGGGACTAGCGTATGGAATGAGCAGTTCTTC	CASSPTGTSVWNEQFF
TRBD2	-	TRBV6-1	TRBJ2-3	TGTGCCAGCAGTCGTAGCGGGGGAGGCGCAGATACGCAGTATTTT	CASSRSGGGADTQYF
-	-	TRBV6-1	TRBJ2-1	TGTGCCACACGCTCGTTGCTGACTCAGGGTGGTGAGCAGTTCTTC	CATRSLLTQGGEQFF
-	few	TRBV29-1	TRBJ2-7	TGCAGCGCCAAGGATATTTTTGGGGAGCAGTACTTC	CSAKDIFGEQYF
TRBD2	many	TRBV20-1	TRBJ2-5	TGCAGTGCGGGGGAGCGGGGGGTTCAAGAGACCCAGTACTTC	CSAGERGVQETQYF
-	few	TRBV10-3	TRBJ1-5	TGTGCCATCAGTGTTAATGGGGGCACCAATCAGCCCCAGCATTTT	CAISVNGGTNQPQHF
-	few	TRBV12-3/TRBV12-4	TRBJ1-3	TGTGCCAGCACCTCAAGGGGGAATGGAAACACCATATATTTT	CASTSRGNGNTIYF
-	-	TRBV5-1	TRBJ2-2	TGCGCCAGCAGCTTGGTAGGAGGTCTCGGGGAGCTGTTTTTT	CASSLVGGLGELFF
-	few	TRBV7-8	TRBJ1-1	TGTGCCAGCAGCCTCGCGAGGGGCGAGACTGAAGCTTTCTTT	CASSLARGETEAFF
-	-	TRBV2	TRBJ1-1	TGTGCCAGCAGTGAAGTTAGGGTACAGGGTGAAGCTTTCTTT	CASSEVRVQGEAFF